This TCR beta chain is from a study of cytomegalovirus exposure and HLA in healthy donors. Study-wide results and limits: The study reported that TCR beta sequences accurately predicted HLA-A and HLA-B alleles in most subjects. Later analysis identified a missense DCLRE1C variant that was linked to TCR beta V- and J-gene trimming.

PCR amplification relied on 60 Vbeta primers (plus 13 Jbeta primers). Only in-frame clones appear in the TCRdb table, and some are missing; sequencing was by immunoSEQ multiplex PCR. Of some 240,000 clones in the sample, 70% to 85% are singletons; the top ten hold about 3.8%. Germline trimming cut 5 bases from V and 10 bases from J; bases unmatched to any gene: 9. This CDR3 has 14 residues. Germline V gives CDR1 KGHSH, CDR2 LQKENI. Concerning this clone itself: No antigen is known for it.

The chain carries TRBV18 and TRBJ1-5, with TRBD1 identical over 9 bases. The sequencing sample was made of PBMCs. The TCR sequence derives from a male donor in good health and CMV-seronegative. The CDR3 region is CASSAGTGKGPQHF. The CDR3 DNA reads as TGTGCCAGCTCAGCCGGGACAGGGAAAGGTCCCCAGCATTTT.